Each of the 10 T cell receptor beta chains below was sequenced from the same sample in a study of beta chain features in type 1 diabetes. Expressed TCRB transcripts were sequenced because the isolated RNA had all been reverse transcribed beforehand. Sequencing used immunoSEQ multiplex PCR; TCRdb keeps in-frame clones, though not all of them. The sample holds approximately 300,000 clones, approximately 10% seen once. Material: naive CD4+ T cells from blood. These receptors were collected from a woman aged 30 to 39 in good health.

V is TRBV7-2 and J is TRBJ2-7; 7 bases agree with TRBD2. The V gene end was trimmed by 3 bases and the J gene end by 4 bases; junction bases not matched to a gene: 9. Germline CDR1 SGHTA, CDR2 FQGNSA. The CDR3 is 15 residues long. CDR3 coding DNA: TGTGCCAGCAGCTTCGAAGCGGGAAGAGGATACGAGCAGTACTTC. Protein sequence: CASSFEAGRGYEQYF.

This clone turned up a few times. This sequence joins TRBV6-4 and TRBJ2-1; 10 nucleotides line up with TRBD2. The junction had 5 bases not matched to a gene; V was cut back by 0 bases and J by 6 bases. The germline CDR1 and CDR2 sequences are MRHNA and SNTAGT. This CDR3 region has 16 residues. The CDR3 protein is CASSDSKAGGRNEQFF. Here the CDR3 DNA reads TGTGCCAGCAGTGACTCGAAAGCGGGAGGGCGCAATGAGCAGTTCTTC.

The sample holds a few counts of this clone. The CDR3 protein is CASSQSTTSSTDTQYF. The CDR3 DNA sequence: TGCGCCAGCAGCCAATCAACGACTAGCAGCACAGATACGCAGTATTTT. The chain links TRBV4-3 to TRBJ2-3, with 7 nucleotides matching TRBD2. The CDR3 runs to 16 residues. Per the germline V gene, CDR1 is LGHNA and CDR2 is YSLEER. J was trimmed by 0 bases and V by 2 bases; bases with no gene match: 5.

This clone was seen more than once but under ten times. The chain couples TRBV9 to TRBJ2-7; the D gene is possibly TRBD2 (6 bases). Per the germline V gene, CDR1 is SGDLS and CDR2 is YYNGEE. The length of the CDR3 is 15 residues. V was cut by 0 bases and J by 4 bases, with 14 bases left in between. The CDR3: CASSVESGSGYEQYF. Written as DNA, the CDR3 is TGTGCCAGCAGCGTAGAATCCGGGAGCGGGTACGAGCAGTACTTC.

The CDR3 region is CASSQVGPAGFETQYF. The CDR3 DNA reads as TGTGCCAGCAGCCAAGTAGGCCCAGCGGGCTTTGAGACCCAGTACTTC. This chain connects TRBV14 to TRBJ2-5; D might be TRBD2 (6 bases). CDR3 size: 16 residues. Germline V gene lookup returns CDR1 SGHDN and CDR2 FVKESK. V lost 1 base and J 5 bases, leaving 17 bases between the germline ends.

This clone was counted a few times. V gene TRBV5-1 combines with J gene TRBJ2-4; D gene unclear. Germline values: CDR1 SGHRS, CDR2 YFSETQ. Between the trimmed V and J ends, which lost 3 bases and 0 bases, there was a span of 10 bases. CDR3 length: 15 residues. This chain's CDR3 is CASSSENPAKNIQYF. CDR3 DNA sequence: TGCGCCAGCAGCTCGGAGAACCCAGCCAAAAACATTCAGTACTTC. The full variable domain, with the rest looked up from reference TRBV5-1 and TRBJ2-4, is KAGVTQTPRYLIKTRGQQVTLSCSPISGHRSVSWYQQTPGQGLQFLFEYFSETQRNKGNFPGRFSGRQFSNSRSEMNVSTLELGDSALYLCASSSENPAKNIQYFGAGTRLSVL.

The chain employs TRBV7-2 and TRBJ2-5, with D maybe TRBD2 (5 bases). Germline CDR1 reads SGHTA; CDR2 reads FQGNSA. The CDR3 runs to 14 residues. Trimming removed 2 bases from V and 5 bases from J, with 12 bases in between. The CDR3 here is CASSLLASSETQYF. CDR3 nucleotide sequence: TGTGCCAGCAGCTTACTAGCTTCGAGCGAGACCCAGTACTTC.

The rearrangement joins TRBV7-2 to TRBJ1-1, with TRBD1 as a possible D gene (6 bases). The germline V gene has CDR1 SGHTA and CDR2 FQGNSA. Trimming removed 4 bases at V and 1 base at J, with 19 bases between. The CDR3 runs 17 residues. The CDR3 nucleotides are TGTGCCAGCAGCTCCAGTCCCACGACAGGAGGGAACACTGAAGCTTTCTTT. It yields the protein CASSSSPTTGGNTEAFF. The variable domain in full, completed from reference TRBV7-2 and TRBJ1-1, reads GAGVSQSPSNKVTEKGKDVELRCDPISGHTALYWYRQSLGQGLEFLIYFQGNSAPDKSGLPSDRFSAERTGGSVSTLTIQRTQQEDSAVYLCASSSSPTTGGNTEAFFGQGTRLTVV.

The CDR3: CASSSGQDNQPQHF. The CDR3, as DNA: TGTGCCAGCAGCTCGGGACAGGACAATCAGCCCCAGCATTTT. The chain carries TRBV7-2 and TRBJ1-5; 8 positions match TRBD1. Trimming cost V 4 bases and J 3 bases; bases outside gene matches: 2. The CDR3 runs to 14 residues. Per germline, CDR1 SGHTA and CDR2 FQGNSA.

In this sample, this clone turned up a few times. The chain carries TRBV7-9 and TRBJ1-1; D is unclear. Trimming pared 5 bases from V and 7 bases from J, leaving 17 bases between. Germline loops: CDR1 SEHNR, CDR2 FQNEAQ (reference sequence). This CDR3 is 14 amino acids long. The CDR3 bases are TGTGCCAGCAGCCCAATGTTGAGTAGCAGTGAAGCTTTCTTT. Encoded protein: CASSPMLSSSEAFF.